One and the same sample provided the 7 T cell receptor beta chains below, sequenced in a study of beta chain features in type 1 diabetes. The study, taken as a whole, reports: Type 1 diabetes patients had moderately but significantly shorter TCRB CDR3s in all four CD4+ subsets.

These receptors have no identified antigens. cDNA synthesis used the whole RNA isolate, giving expressed TCRB sequences. Sequencing was performed with immunoSEQ multiplex PCR; in TCRdb, only in-frame clones are kept and a portion is missing. Here the sample spans 500,000 to 800,000 clones, 12% being singletons. Sequencing was performed on naive CD4+ T cells from blood. Receptor source: a man aged 25 to 40 with type 1 diabetes.

This clone turned up a few times. The chain joins TRBV7-3 to TRBJ2-7, with TRBD1 identical over 9 bases. After removal of 6 bases from V and 7 bases from J, the junction contained 4 bases not matched to a gene. This CDR3 has 12 amino acids. In germline, CDR1 is SGHTA, CDR2 FQGTGA. The CDR3 loop is CASSTGTGEQYF. The CDR3 region has the DNA TGTGCCAGCAGTACCGGGACAGGGGAGCAGTACTTC.

In its sample, this clone was seen a few times. The rearrangement links TRBV4-3 to TRBJ2-3; 8 nucleotides line up with TRBD2. Per germline, CDR1 LGHNA and CDR2 YSLEER. The length of the CDR3 is 17 residues. The ends lost 0 bases at V and 2 bases at J; junction bases unmatched: 7. DNA for the CDR3: TGCGCCAGCAGCCAAGATCGCCCTAGCGGGTTCACAGATACGCAGTATTTT. It yields the protein CASSQDRPSGFTDTQYF.

V usage is TRBV5-1 and J usage is TRBJ2-3; D uncertain. Per the germline V gene, CDR1 is SGHRS and CDR2 is YFSETQ. The CDR3 length is 16 residues. The V gene lost 1 base and the J gene lost 1 base, with 13 bases spanning the gap. In DNA, the CDR3 is TGCGCCAGCAGCTTGTCTCCTGGTGGACGCACAGATACGCAGTATTTT. Amino acids: CASSLSPGGRTDTQYF.

This clone was observed a handful of times. In the same sample, other DNA sequences code for this CDR3. The chain recombines TRBV2 with TRBJ2-7; no clear D gene. Germline assignment: CDR1 SNHLY and CDR2 FYNNEI. Trimming removed 6 bases at V and 0 bases at J, with 3 bases between. This CDR3 contains 11 residues. This CDR3 is CASRSSYEQYF. The CDR3 region has the DNA TGTGCCAGCAGGAGCTCCTACGAGCAGTACTTC.

This clone came up a few times. This chain uses TRBV18 with TRBJ2-1; 7 bases fit TRBD1. Germline V gene lookup returns CDR1 KGHSH and CDR2 LQKENI. The CDR3 sequence is 15 residues long. V was clipped by 2 bases and J by 5 bases; unmatched bases: 6. The CDR3 coding sequence is TGTGCCAGCTCACCAGGAGTGACAGGGAACAATGAGCAGTTCTTC. It specifies CASSPGVTGNNEQFF. Complete variable domain (other parts from reference TRBV18 and TRBJ2-1): NAGVMQNPRHLVRRRGQEARLRCSPMKGHSHVYWYRQLPEEGLKFMVYLQKENIIDESGMPKERFSAEFPKEGPSILRIQQVVRGDSAAYFCASSPGVTGNNEQFFGPGTRLTVL.

V is TRBV2 and J is TRBJ2-1; TRBD2 matches 9 bases. The germline CDR1 and CDR2 sequences are SNHLY and FYNNEI. This CDR3 region has 17 residues. V trimming: 1 base; J trimming: 4 bases; junction bases outside the gene matches: 8. CDR3 nucleotide sequence: TGTGCCAGCAGTGAAGAGGCTAGCGGGGTCGGGTACAATGAGCAGTTCTTC. Its protein product is CASSEEASGVGYNEQFF. The variable domain in full, with the rest retrieved from reference TRBV2 and TRBJ2-1, is EPEVTQTPSHQVTQMGQEVILRCVPISNHLYFYWYRQILGQKVEFLVSFYNNEISEKSEIFDDQFSVERPDGSNFTLKIRSTKLEDSAMYFCASSEEASGVGYNEQFFGPGTRLTVL.

The rearrangement links TRBV6-6 to TRBJ2-7; D is uncertain. CDR3 length: 14 residues. Germline CDR1 is MNHNY and CDR2 is SVGAGI (reference sequence). V shed 3 bases and J shed 1 base, with 10 bases lying between them. CDR3 sequence: CASSYFHNSYEQYF. The CDR3 coding sequence is TGTGCCAGCAGTTATTTTCACAATTCCTACGAGCAGTACTTC.